The clone carrying this T cell receptor beta chain was observed a handful of times. This entry is derived from a study of patients and donors after allogeneic stem cell transplantation. V dropped 2 bases and J dropped 7 bases, with 8 bases sitting between them. The length of the CDR3 is 12 residues. Germline V gene lookup returns CDR1 MNHEY and CDR2 SVGEGT. Each CDR3 protein gets one entry after TCRdb re-called the RT-PCR reads with MiXCR. The sample holds 98,000 or so distinct CDR3 sequences; approximately 40% are singletons and the top ten take 27%. The J gene is TRBJ1-1, the V gene TRBV6-2 or TRBV6-3; D ambiguous. Material: blood, either unsorted or a sorted T cell fraction (not recorded which). The receptor's source is a human donor who was either an allogeneic HSCT recipient or a stem cell or donor lymphocyte infusion donor (not recorded which). It is not recorded whose cells these are; they may come from a transplant donor. CDR3 in DNA: TGTGCCAGCAGTTACGGAACAAATGAAGCTTTCTTT. Translated: CASSYGTNEAFF.